This T cell receptor (beta chain) appears in the sequencing data of a study of radiotherapy plus CTLA-4 blockade in lung cancer. Study at large: Disease control reached approximately 29%, with objective responses in under 20%.

To note about this clone: Its antigen is unknown.

Generated by immunoSEQ multiplex PCR, the TCRdb table keeps only in-frame clones and is missing some. The data show 30,000 to 40,000 clones, less than 75% seen once. The study treated chemo-refractory metastatic non-small-cell lung cancer patients with focal radiation plus ipilimumab CTLA-4 blockade. Study-wide points: According to reports, early shifts in blood T cell clones, alongside interferon-beta, forecast response most accurately. Researchers report tumor-derived TCR clones expanding in blood after radiotherapy plus ipilimumab.

The CDR3 contains 15 residues. J was trimmed by 3 bases and V by 7 bases; bases with no gene match: 5. CDR1 and CDR2 (germline): SGHRS, YFSETQ. Sequencing used peripheral blood, obtained from a patient treated with radiotherapy plus ipilimumab. This sequence was found in a human donor with non-small cell lung cancer who had stable disease on radiotherapy plus ipilimumab. The chain is built from TRBV5-1 and TRBJ2-7; 15 nucleotides agree with TRBD2. CDR3 sequence reads: CASGEGLAGGYEQYF. The DNA for the CDR3 is TGCGCCAGCGGGGAGGGACTAGCGGGAGGCTACGAGCAGTACTTC.